The text below deals with one T cell receptor beta chain. This sample was taken from a study of blood T cell repertoires in COVID-19. Study as a whole: COVID-19 samples, acute and convalescent, were from the United States, Italy and Spain. T cells, B-cell-depleted T cells, or PBMCs supplied cDNA or gDNA.

As processed by the authors: Amplification from reference gene primers served as the basis for estimated nucleated cell counts. The assay was immunoSEQ multiplex PCR, and TCRdb's table has in-frame clones only and misses some. That table supplies the V and J calls and clone size; D and trimming were determined from the DNA. The table has fewer than 300,000 clones, more than 75% seen once. Germline loops: CDR1 LNHDA, CDR2 SQIVND (reference sequence). V lost 1 base and J lost 5; bases outside the gene matches: 2. The CDR3 spans 14 residues. The TCR originated in a woman in her forties who had recovered from COVID-19. The sequencing sample was made of peripheral blood. This chain links TRBV19 with TRBJ2-4; the match to TRBD1 covers 7 bases. The CDR3 here is CASSIGDSQNIQYF. The CDR3 DNA reads as TGTGCCAGTAGTATAGGGGACAGCCAAAACATTCAGTACTTC.